The text below deals with one T cell receptor beta chain. The data originate from a study of control samples from healthy donors and cancer patients. From germline, CDR1 is SGDLS and CDR2 YYNGEE. Trimming removed 2 bases from V and 2 bases from J, with 13 bases in between. This CDR3 is built from 15 residues. Produced via immunoSEQ multiplex PCR; TCRdb's table is partial and in-frame only. The sample yields around 170,000 clones, around nine tenths seen once. The TCR originated in a woman in her thirties in good health. What was sequenced was blood. The V gene is TRBV9, the J gene TRBJ2-5; TRBD1 or TRBD2 may be the D gene (5 bases each). CDR3 DNA sequence: TGTGCCAGCAGCGTGAGAGGGGACGGTCAAGAGACCCAGTACTTC. It yields the protein CASSVRGDGQETQYF.